The 19 T cell receptor beta chains below all came from one sample that was sequenced in a study of blood T cell repertoires in COVID-19. Profiling relied on immunoSEQ multiplex PCR, and the TCRdb table lists in-frame clones only, not all of them. This sample has 200,000 to 250,000 clones; 82% occur once, and the top ten carry 3% to 4%. The sequenced sample was PBMCs or T cells enriched from blood (not recorded which). The receptors originated from a woman aged 55 to 70 who had recovered from COVID-19.

The chain has TRBV28 and TRBJ1-2, with D possibly being TRBD1 (5 bases). With 8 bases removed from V and 5 bases from J, the gap between germline ends came to 15 bases. The germline V gene has CDR1 MDHEN and CDR2 SYDVKM. The CDR3 totals 13 residues. The CDR3 protein is CASGGVATYGYTF. CDR3 nucleotide sequence: TGTGCCAGCGGGGGGGTTGCAACTTATGGCTACACCTTC.

V usage is TRBV12-5 and J usage is TRBJ1-3; D ambiguous. Trimming cost V 6 bases and J 3 bases, with 3 bases left between them. CDR3 length equals 11 residues. Germline V gives CDR1 LGHNT, CDR2 FRNRAP. The CDR3 region is CASGYGNTIYF. As DNA, the CDR3 is TGTGCTAGTGGGTATGGAAACACCATATATTTT.

This sequence joins TRBV4-2 and TRBJ1-6, with TRBD1 as a possible D gene (5 bases). The germline V gene encodes CDR1 LGHNA and CDR2 YNFKEQ. CDR3 length: 18 residues. V was clipped by 0 bases and J by 4 bases, with 16 bases between them. The CDR3 region has the DNA TGTGCCAGCAGCCAAGATCTAGGGCTGGCAGGGTATAATTCACCCCTCCACTTT. Translated, it gives CASSQDLGLAGYNSPLHF.

CDR3 nucleotides: TGTGCCAGCAGCTTGGTGTATCAGGGAACTGAAGCTTTCTTT. Translation gives CASSLVYQGTEAFF. This chain joins TRBV5-4 and TRBJ1-1; possibly TRBD1 for D (5 bases). Looked up from germline, CDR1 is SGHNT and CDR2 is YYREEE (reference sequence). The germline V and J ends were trimmed by 0 bases and 5 bases, with 11 bases remaining between them. The CDR3 contains 14 residues.

This clone showed up just once. The chain is built from TRBV3-1 (or the pseudogene TRBV3-2) and TRBJ1-2, with D hard to call. CDR3 length equals 13 residues. Looked up from germline, CDR1 is LGHDT and CDR2 is YNNKEL (reference sequence). V lost 1 base to trimming and J lost 5 bases, with 8 bases between them. This chain's CDR3 is CASSQGGAYGYTF. The CDR3 DNA sequence: TGTGCCAGCAGCCAAGGTGGAGCTTATGGCTACACCTTC.

This clone was seen a handful of times. The CDR3 sequence: CASSFGAGSQETQYF. The CDR3 DNA is TGTGCCAGCAGCTTTGGCGCCGGGAGCCAAGAGACCCAGTACTTC. This rearrangement joins TRBV13 to TRBJ2-5; D might be TRBD2 (6 bases). Trimming left V 3 bases short and J 1 base short, with 12 bases between. Germline V gene data show CDR1 as PRHDT and CDR2 as FYEKMQ (reference sequence). The CDR3 contains 15 residues. Filled out from reference TRBV13 and TRBJ2-5, the complete variable domain reads AAGVIQSPRHLIKEKRETATLKCYPIPRHDTVYWYQQGPGQDPQFLISFYEKMQSDKGSIPDRFSAQQFSDYHSELNMSSLELGDSALYFCASSFGAGSQETQYFGPGTRLLVL.

The rearrangement links TRBV6-4 to TRBJ2-3, with 7 bases aligning to TRBD2. The V and J ends lost 5 bases and 0 bases, in that order; junction bases with no gene match: 8. The CDR3 is 16 amino acids. CDR1 and CDR2 from the germline V gene are MRHNA and SNTAGT. This chain's CDR3 is CASSPSGVTSTDTQYF. The CDR3 DNA sequence: TGTGCCAGCAGTCCAAGCGGGGTTACTAGCACAGATACGCAGTATTTT.

The chain recombines TRBV9 with TRBJ1-4, with TRBD1 matching over 9 bases. Trimming took 3 bases from V and 7 from J; bases not matched to a gene: 4. Germline lookup yields CDR1 SGDLS and CDR2 YYNGEE. The CDR3 runs to 14 residues. The DNA of the CDR3 is TGTGCCAGCAGCGCCAGGACAGGGGTTGAAAAACTGTTTTTT. Translating gives CASSARTGVEKLFF.

Only a few counts were recorded for this clone. V usage is TRBV5-5 and J usage is TRBJ2-3; tentative D call: TRBD1 (5 bases). The germline V and J ends were trimmed by 4 bases and 3 bases, with 18 bases remaining between them. CDR1 and CDR2 from the germline V gene are SGHKS and YYEKEE (reference sequence). This CDR3 contains 16 residues. CDR3 in DNA: TGTGCCAGCAGCCGAAAAGGGGAAGCGAAAACAGATACGCAGTATTTT. Encoded protein: CASSRKGEAKTDTQYF.

V and J are TRBV5-6 and TRBJ2-5; 12 bases are a match to TRBD1. Germline assignment: CDR1 SGHDT and CDR2 YYEEEE. Germline trimming cut 4 bases from V and 4 bases from J; bases unmatched to any gene: 5. The CDR3 extends over 15 amino acids. CDR3 region: CASSPGTGGRETQYF. CDR3 nucleotide sequence: TGTGCCAGCAGCCCCGGGACAGGGGGCCGAGAGACCCAGTACTTC.

This chain links TRBV5-6 with TRBJ1-1, with 7 bases identical to TRBD1. CDR3 length: 17 amino acids. Germline V gene lookup returns CDR1 SGHDT and CDR2 YYEEEE. Germline trimming cut 1 base from V and 3 bases from J; bases unmatched to any gene: 12. The CDR3 DNA follows: TGTGCCAGCAGCTTGCCCAGACAGGGCGTAGTGTACACTGAAGCTTTCTTT. Encoded protein: CASSLPRQGVVYTEAFF.

The chain combines TRBV27 with TRBJ2-7, with D possibly being TRBD1 (7 bases). The ends were cut back, 0 bases at V and 2 bases at J, with 26 bases in the middle. From germline, CDR1 is MNHEY and CDR2 SMNVEV (reference sequence). This CDR3 is built from 20 residues. The CDR3 region is CASSLSIRETGTEIPYEQYF. In nucleotides, the CDR3 is TGTGCCAGCAGTTTATCGATTCGGGAGACCGGGACAGAAATACCCTACGAGCAGTACTTC.

This chain connects TRBV23-1 to TRBJ2-3, with 7 bases that match TRBD2. TRBV23-1 is an open reading frame whose function is uncertain. J gave up 0 bases and V 4 bases, and 7 bases lay outside the gene matches. This CDR3 has 16 residues. CDR3: CASSLLLAESTDTQYF. The CDR3 bases are TGCGCCAGCAGTCTACTGCTAGCGGAAAGCACAGATACGCAGTATTTT.

The chain joins TRBV30 to TRBJ1-1; 7 bases line up with TRBD1. Germline CDR1 reads GTSNPN; CDR2 reads SVGIG (reference sequence). V trimming: 1 base; J trimming: 4 bases; junction bases outside the gene matches: 6. The CDR3 totals 14 residues. The CDR3 sequence is CAWSGGAGGTEAFF. The DNA for the CDR3 is TGTGCCTGGAGTGGAGGAGCAGGGGGCACTGAAGCTTTCTTT.

The rearrangement joins TRBV5-6 to TRBJ1-2; D is possibly TRBD1 (5 bases). Germline V lookup: CDR1 SGHDT, CDR2 YYEEEE. V lost 5 bases, J lost 4 bases, and 15 bases lay in between. The length of the CDR3 is 14 residues. CDR3 sequence reads: CASRDLVGGYGYTF. In nucleotides, the CDR3 is TGTGCCAGCAGGGACTTGGTCGGGGGCTATGGCTACACCTTC.

The J gene is TRBJ2-1, the V gene TRBV14, with TRBD1 identical over 11 bases. Trimming cost V 1 base and J 7 bases; bases outside gene matches: 3. Germline assignment: CDR1 SGHDN and CDR2 FVKESK. CDR3 size: 15 residues. The CDR3 bases are TGTGCCAGCAGCCAAGCCGGGACAGGGGGTAATGAGCAGTTCTTC. This translates into CASSQAGTGGNEQFF.

The chain combines TRBV4-3 with TRBJ1-5; no definite D call. Deletions cut 0 bases from V and 5 bases from J, with 14 bases between. Germline assignment: CDR1 LGHNA and CDR2 YSLEER. The CDR3 is 16 residues long. Here the CDR3 reads CASSQDPRPTHQPQHF. DNA for the CDR3: TGCGCCAGCAGCCAAGACCCCAGGCCAACTCATCAGCCCCAGCATTTT.

This clone was seen only a few times. The chain joins TRBV21-1 to TRBJ2-3; TRBD1 is taken as the D call from the table, unchecked against the DNA. TRBV21-1 is reported as a pseudogene. This CDR3 has 16 amino acids. The CDR3 bases are TGTGCCAGCAGCAATGGGACAGGGGAAAACACAGATACGCAGTATTTT. Translation gives CASSNGTGENTDTQYF.

V and J are TRBV7-6 and TRBJ2-7; perhaps TRBD1 as D (5 bases). This CDR3 has 16 amino acids. Germline lookup yields CDR1 SGHVS and CDR2 FNYEAQ. The V and J ends lost 3 bases and 0 bases respectively, with 15 bases between them. The CDR3: CASSFFRTLSSYEQYF. The CDR3 nucleotides are TGTGCCAGCAGCTTCTTTCGGACACTTAGCTCCTACGAGCAGTACTTC.